Only a few counts were recorded for the clone carrying this T cell receptor (beta chain). Its antigen remains unidentified. The data were taken from a study of response to subunit inactivated influenza vaccine. Study-wide results and limits: The authors put forward the suggestion that each seasonal influenza vaccination may bring in only a limited number of new T cells.

One entry per CDR3 protein, called by TCRdb with MiXCR from the RT-PCR reads. This sample carries hundreds of thousands of distinct CDR3 sequences, less than 20% of them seen once, and the ten largest clones take under 13%. The V and J ends lost 0 bases and 6 bases respectively, with 12 bases between them. Germline CDR1 LGHDT, CDR2 YNNKEL (reference sequence). The CDR3 covers 15 residues. This specimen consisted of PBMCs from blood, obtained approximately 5 days after vaccination. The chain recombines TRBV3-1 with TRBJ1-5; D gene uncertain. The receptor was derived from a man aged 45-65 years who received an inactivated influenza vaccine. DNA for the CDR3: TGTGCCAGCAGCCAAGATTATACAGTCGGTCAGCCCCAGCATTTT. Translation: CASSQDYTVGQPQHF. The whole variable domain, filled in from reference TRBV3-1 and TRBJ1-5, reads DTAVSQTPKYLVTQMGNDKSIKCEQNLGHDTMYWYKQDSKKFLKIMFSYNNKELIINETVPNRFSPKSPDKAHLNLHINSLELGDSAVYFCASSQDYTVGQPQHFGDGTRLSIL.